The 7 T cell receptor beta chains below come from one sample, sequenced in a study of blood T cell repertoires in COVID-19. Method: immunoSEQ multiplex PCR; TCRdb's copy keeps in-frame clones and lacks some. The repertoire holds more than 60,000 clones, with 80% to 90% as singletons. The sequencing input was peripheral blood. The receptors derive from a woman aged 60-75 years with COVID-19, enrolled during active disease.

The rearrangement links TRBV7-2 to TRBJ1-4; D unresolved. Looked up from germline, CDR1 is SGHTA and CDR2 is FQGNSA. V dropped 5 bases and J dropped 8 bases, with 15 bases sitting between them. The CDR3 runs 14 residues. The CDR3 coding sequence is TGTGCCAGCAGCCCAGTAGGAGGGTGGGAAAAACTGTTTTTT. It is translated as CASSPVGGWEKLFF.

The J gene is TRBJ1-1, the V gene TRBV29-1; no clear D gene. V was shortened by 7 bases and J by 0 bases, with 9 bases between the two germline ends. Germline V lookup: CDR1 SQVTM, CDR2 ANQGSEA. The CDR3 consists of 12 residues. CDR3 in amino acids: CSASSLNTEAFF. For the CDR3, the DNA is TGCAGCGCTAGCTCTTTGAACACTGAAGCTTTCTTT.

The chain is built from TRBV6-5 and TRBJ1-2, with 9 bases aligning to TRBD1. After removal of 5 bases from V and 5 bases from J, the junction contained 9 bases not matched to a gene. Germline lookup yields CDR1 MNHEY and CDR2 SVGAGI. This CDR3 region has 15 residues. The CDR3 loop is CASSTVPGTGYGYTF. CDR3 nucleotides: TGTGCCAGCAGTACGGTACCCGGGACAGGGTATGGCTACACCTTC.

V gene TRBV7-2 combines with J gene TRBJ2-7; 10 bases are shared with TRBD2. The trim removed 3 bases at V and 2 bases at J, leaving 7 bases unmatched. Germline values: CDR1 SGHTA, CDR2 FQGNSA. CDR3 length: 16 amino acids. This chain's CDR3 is CASSFLAGGSPYEQYF. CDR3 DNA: TGTGCCAGCAGCTTCTTAGCGGGAGGCTCCCCCTACGAGCAGTACTTC.

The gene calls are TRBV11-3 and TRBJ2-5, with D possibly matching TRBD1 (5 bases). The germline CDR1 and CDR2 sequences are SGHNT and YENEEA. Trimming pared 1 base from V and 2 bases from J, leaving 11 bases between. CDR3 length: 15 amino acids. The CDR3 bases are TGTGCCAGCAGCTTAGGTCAGGGTTGGCAAGAGACCCAGTACTTC. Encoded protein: CASSLGQGWQETQYF.

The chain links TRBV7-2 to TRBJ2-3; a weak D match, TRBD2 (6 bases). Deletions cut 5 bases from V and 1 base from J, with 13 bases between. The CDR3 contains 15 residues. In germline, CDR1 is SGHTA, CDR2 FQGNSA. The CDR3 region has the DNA TGTGCCAGCAGCCTGGGAGGTTTTGGCACAGATACGCAGTATTTT. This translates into CASSLGGFGTDTQYF.

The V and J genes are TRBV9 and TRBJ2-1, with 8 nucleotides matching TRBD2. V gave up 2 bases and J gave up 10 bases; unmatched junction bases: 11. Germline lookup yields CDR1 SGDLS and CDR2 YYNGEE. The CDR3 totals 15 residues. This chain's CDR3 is CASSVAGGPRGEQFF. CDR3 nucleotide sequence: TGTGCCAGCAGCGTCGCGGGAGGCCCCCGGGGAGAGCAGTTCTTC.